A selection of T cell receptor beta chains follows, all from one sample in a study of blood T cell repertoires in COVID-19. TCRdb keeps only in-frame clones here, not all; method: immunoSEQ multiplex PCR. The sample consists of roughly 150,000 clones, around 87% of them appearing once. The sequenced sample was peripheral blood. These receptors originate from a woman aged 40 to 50 with acute or convalescent COVID-19. The CDR3 runs from the conserved cysteine through the conserved F or W. The D gene is left open where the match is weak. Clone size is not always given. Where it is, it says once, few, many or a class for expanded clones.

TRBJ1-3 | NA | NA | TRBV28 | CASRDRGNSGNTIYF | TGTGCCAGCCGGGATCGGGGAAACTCTGGAAACACCATATATTTT
TRBJ2-1 | TRBD2 | NA | TRBV7-8 | CASSLGASGVYNEQFF | TGTGCCAGCAGCTTGGGTGCTAGCGGGGTGTACAATGAGCAGTTCTTC
TRBJ2-3 | NA | NA | TRBV11-2 | CASSLDQWAGNTDTQYF | TGTGCCAGCAGCTTAGATCAATGGGCAGGGAACACAGATACGCAGTATTTT
TRBJ2-3 | NA | NA | TRBV5-1 | CASSLARGADTQYF | TGCGCCAGCAGCTTGGCTAGGGGTGCAGATACGCAGTATTTT
TRBJ1-2 | TRBD1 | NA | TRBV11-3 | CASSFPGQGYGYTF | TGTGCCAGCAGCTTCCCCGGACAGGGTTATGGCTACACCTTC
TRBJ2-7 | NA | NA | TRBV28 | CASWGLGTYEQYF | TGTGCCAGTTGGGGCCTTGGGACTTACGAGCAGTACTTC
TRBJ2-7 | TRBD2 | NA | TRBV5-1 | CASSLETSGLTTKQYF | TGCGCCAGCAGCTTGGAGACTAGCGGGCTGACTACGAAGCAGTACTTC
TRBJ2-3 | TRBD1 | NA | TRBV3-1/TRBV3-2 | CASSHTGGWTDTQYF | TGTGCCAGCAGCCACACAGGGGGATGGACAGATACGCAGTATTTT
TRBJ1-3 | NA | NA | TRBV19 | CASSTGAAGNTIYF | TGTGCCAGTAGCACAGGCGCTGCGGGAAACACCATATATTTT
TRBJ2-2 | NA | NA | TRBV2 | CASSEVLNTGELFF | TGTGCCAGCAGTGAAGTTCTGAACACCGGGGAGCTGTTTTTT
TRBJ1-5 | NA | few | TRBV29-1 | CSATQGSGNQPQHF | TGCAGCGCAACACAGGGATCGGGCAATCAGCCCCAGCATTTT
TRBJ1-3 | NA | NA | TRBV28 | CASSLYYRTGNTIYF | TGTGCCAGCAGTTTATATTACAGAACCGGAAACACCATATATTTT
TRBJ2-1 | TRBD2 | few | TRBV5-4 | CASSGPLAGVNPNEQFF | TGTGCCAGCAGCGGACCCCTAGCGGGAGTGAACCCCAATGAGCAGTTCTTC
TRBJ2-3 | NA | NA | TRBV11-3 | CASAEGTDTQYF | TGTGCCAGTGCGGAGGGCACAGATACGCAGTATTTT
TRBJ1-3 | NA | NA | TRBV5-1 | CASSWAGEAGNTIYF | TGCGCCAGCAGCTGGGCGGGCGAGGCTGGAAACACCATATATTTT
TRBJ2-3 | NA | NA | TRBV5-1 | CASRASTDTQYF | TGCGCCAGCAGGGCTAGCACAGATACGCAGTATTTT
TRBJ2-5 | TRBD1 | NA | TRBV5-1 | CASSLYSDRGKETQYF | TGCGCCAGCAGCTTGTATTCCGACAGGGGAAAAGAGACCCAGTACTTC
TRBJ2-1 | NA | NA | TRBV7-9 | CASSPTSWVQFF | TGTGCCAGCAGCCCTACTAGTTGGGTTCAGTTCTTC
TRBJ2-1 | TRBD2 | NA | TRBV9 | CASSSSSGVAYNEQFF | TGTGCCAGCAGCTCGTCTAGCGGGGTGGCCTACAATGAGCAGTTCTTC
TRBJ2-3 | TRBD2 | NA | TRBV27 | CASRLAGGPLPDTQYF | TGTGCCAGCAGACTAGCGGGGGGCCCCCTCCCAGATACGCAGTATTTT
TRBJ1-3 | NA | NA | TRBV29-1 | CSGAHGGPGNTIYF | TGCAGCGGGGCCCACGGGGGACCTGGAAACACCATATATTTT
TRBJ2-7 | TRBD1 | NA | TRBV12-5 | CGNPPTGTVSYEQYF | TGTGGTAACCCTCCGACAGGGACCGTATCCTACGAGCAGTACTTC